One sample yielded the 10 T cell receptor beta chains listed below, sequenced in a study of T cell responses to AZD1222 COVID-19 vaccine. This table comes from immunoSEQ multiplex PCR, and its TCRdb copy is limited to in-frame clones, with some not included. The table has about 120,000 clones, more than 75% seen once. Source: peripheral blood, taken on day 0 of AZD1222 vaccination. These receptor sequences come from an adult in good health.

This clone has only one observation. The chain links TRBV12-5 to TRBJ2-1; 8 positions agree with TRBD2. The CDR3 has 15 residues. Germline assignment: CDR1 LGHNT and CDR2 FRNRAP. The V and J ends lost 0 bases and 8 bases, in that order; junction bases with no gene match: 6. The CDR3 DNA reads TGTGCTAGTGGTTTGGTACCGGGAGGGAGGTATGAGCAGTTCTTC. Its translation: CASGLVPGGRYEQFF.

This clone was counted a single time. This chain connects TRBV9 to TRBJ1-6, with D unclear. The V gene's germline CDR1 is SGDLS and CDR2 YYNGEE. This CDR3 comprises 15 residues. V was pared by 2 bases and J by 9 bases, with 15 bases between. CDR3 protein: CASSVSDFSGSPLHF. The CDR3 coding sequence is TGTGCCAGCAGCGTTAGTGACTTTTCTGGTTCACCCCTCCACTTT. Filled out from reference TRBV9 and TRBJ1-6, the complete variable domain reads DSGVTQTPKHLITATGQRVTLRCSPRSGDLSVYWYQQSLDQGLQFLIQYYNGEERAKGNILERFSAQQFPDLHSELNLSSLELGDSALYFCASSVSDFSGSPLHFGNGTRLTVT.

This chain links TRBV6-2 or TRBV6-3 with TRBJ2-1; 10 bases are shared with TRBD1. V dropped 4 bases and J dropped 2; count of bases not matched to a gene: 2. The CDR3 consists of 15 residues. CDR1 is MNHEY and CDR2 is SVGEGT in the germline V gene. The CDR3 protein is CASSSGQGAYNEQFF. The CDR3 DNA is TGTGCCAGCAGTTCAGGACAGGGGGCCTACAATGAGCAGTTCTTC.

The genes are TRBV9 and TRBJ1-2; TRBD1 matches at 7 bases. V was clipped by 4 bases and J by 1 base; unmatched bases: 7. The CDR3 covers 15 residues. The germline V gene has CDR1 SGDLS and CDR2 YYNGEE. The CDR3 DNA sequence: TGTGCCAGCAGCACTACCGGGACAGTTAACTATGGCTACACCTTC. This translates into CASSTTGTVNYGYTF.

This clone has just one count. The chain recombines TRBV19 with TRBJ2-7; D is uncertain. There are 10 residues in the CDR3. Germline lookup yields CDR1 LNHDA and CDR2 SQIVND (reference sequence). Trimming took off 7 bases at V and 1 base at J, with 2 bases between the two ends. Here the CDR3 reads CASISYEQYF. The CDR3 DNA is TGTGCCAGTATTTCCTACGAGCAGTACTTC.

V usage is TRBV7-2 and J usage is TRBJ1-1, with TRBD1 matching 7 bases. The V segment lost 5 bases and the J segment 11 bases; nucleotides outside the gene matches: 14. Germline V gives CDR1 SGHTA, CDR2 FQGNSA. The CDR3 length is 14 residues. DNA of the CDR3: TGTGCCAGCAGCCCTTACAGGACAGGCCGTGGGGCTTTCTTT. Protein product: CASSPYRTGRGAFF.

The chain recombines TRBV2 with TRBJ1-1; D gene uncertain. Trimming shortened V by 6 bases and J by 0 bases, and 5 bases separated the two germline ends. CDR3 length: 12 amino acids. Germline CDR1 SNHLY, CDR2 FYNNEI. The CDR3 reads CASRPMNTEAFF. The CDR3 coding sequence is TGTGCCAGCAGGCCAATGAACACTGAAGCTTTCTTT.

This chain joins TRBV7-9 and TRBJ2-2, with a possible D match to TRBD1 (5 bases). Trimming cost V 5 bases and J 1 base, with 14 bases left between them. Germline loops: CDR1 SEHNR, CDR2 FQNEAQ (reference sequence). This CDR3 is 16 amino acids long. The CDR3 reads CASSPDNWVNTGELFF. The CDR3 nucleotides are TGTGCCAGCAGCCCGGACAACTGGGTGAACACCGGGGAGCTGTTTTTT. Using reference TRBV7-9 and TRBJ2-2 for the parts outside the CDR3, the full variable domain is DTGVSQNPRHKITKRGQNVTFRCDPISEHNRLYWYRQTLGQGPEFLTYFQNEAQLEKSRLLSDRFSAERPKGSFSTLEIQRTEQGDSAMYLCASSPDNWVNTGELFFGEGSRLTVL.

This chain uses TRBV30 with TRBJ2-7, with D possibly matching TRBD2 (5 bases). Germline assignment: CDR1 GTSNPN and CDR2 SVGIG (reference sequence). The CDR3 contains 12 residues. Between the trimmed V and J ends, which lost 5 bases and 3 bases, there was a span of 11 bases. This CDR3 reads CAWGRGFYEQYF. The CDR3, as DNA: TGTGCCTGGGGACGAGGGTTCTACGAGCAGTACTTC.

The CDR3 protein is CASSEEIRGEKLFF. As DNA, the CDR3 is TGTGCCAGCAGTGAAGAGATCAGGGGGGAAAAACTGTTTTTT. The rearrangement links TRBV6-1 to TRBJ1-4, with 7 positions matching TRBD1. Trimming cost V 1 base and J 8 bases; bases outside gene matches: 4. Germline values: CDR1 MNHNS, CDR2 SASEGT. This CDR3 region has 14 residues.